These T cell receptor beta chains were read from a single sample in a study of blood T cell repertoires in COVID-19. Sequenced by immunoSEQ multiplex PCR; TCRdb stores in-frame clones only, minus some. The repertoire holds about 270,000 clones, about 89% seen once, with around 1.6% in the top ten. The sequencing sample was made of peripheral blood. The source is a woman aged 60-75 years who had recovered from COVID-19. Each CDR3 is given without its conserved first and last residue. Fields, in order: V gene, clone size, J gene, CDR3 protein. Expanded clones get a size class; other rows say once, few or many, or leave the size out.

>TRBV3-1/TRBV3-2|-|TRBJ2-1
ASSLGQVSSYNEQF
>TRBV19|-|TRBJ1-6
ASGGQSNSPLH
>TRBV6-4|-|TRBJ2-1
ASSQGDAFNEQF
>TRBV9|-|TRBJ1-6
ASSVGGQGNSPLH
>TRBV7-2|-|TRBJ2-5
ASSFRTGVQETQY
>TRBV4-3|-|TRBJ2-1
ASSQFLSGTASHEQF
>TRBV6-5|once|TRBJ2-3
ASSYFAVTSTDTQY
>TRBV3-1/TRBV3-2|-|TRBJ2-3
ASSQLPSGILEDTQY
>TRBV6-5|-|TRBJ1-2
ASSYDGTGGFGYT
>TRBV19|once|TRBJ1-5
ASRVGPLRDTQQPQH
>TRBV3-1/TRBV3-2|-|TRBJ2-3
ASSQEGGADTQY
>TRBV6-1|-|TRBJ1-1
ASSDPQGAGTEAF
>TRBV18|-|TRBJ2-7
ASSPRLAGAYEQY
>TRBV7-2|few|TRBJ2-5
ASSLEGTSGFETQY
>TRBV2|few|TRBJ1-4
ASSESGGWMGLF
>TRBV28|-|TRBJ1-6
ASSFLGGTGDSPLH
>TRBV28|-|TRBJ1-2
ASSWGQFYGYT
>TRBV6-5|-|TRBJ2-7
ASSHSRGAGEQY
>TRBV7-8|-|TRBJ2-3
ASSLVGGGYTDTQY
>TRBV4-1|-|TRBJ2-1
ASSPRAGVDNEQF
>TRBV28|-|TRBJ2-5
ASSPRGTGEETQY
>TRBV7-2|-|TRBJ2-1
ASSLVPGGANNEQF
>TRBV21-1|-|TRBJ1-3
ASSSPARQGSVGNTIY
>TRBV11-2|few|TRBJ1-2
ASSRDRDYGYT
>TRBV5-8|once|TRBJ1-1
ASSLTTGSTEAF
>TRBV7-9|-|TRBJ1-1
ASSFTGGGDSEAF
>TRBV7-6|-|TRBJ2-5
ASRPGQGRETQY
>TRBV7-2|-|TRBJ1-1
ASSINTGTGGEAF
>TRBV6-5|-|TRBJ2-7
ASSRPGQGANEQY
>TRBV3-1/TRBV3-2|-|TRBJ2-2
ASSPRTGGNTGELF
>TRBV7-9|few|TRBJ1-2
ASDSPFTNPRYGYT
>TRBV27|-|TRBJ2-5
ASSQLFGQGAVRETQY
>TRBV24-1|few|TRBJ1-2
ATSGLTGGANYGYT
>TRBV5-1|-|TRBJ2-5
ASSSGTGAEAETQY
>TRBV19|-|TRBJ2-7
ASSPRDRTYYEQY
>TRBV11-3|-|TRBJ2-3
ASSRTVDTQY
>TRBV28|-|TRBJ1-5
ASSLDRAYQPQH
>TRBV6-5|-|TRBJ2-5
ASTEGRLSQETQY
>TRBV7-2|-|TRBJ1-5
ASSLETRRAQH
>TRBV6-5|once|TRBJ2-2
ASSYSNGQATGELF
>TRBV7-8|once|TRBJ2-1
ASSLGRVPRSYNEQF
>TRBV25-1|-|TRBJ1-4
ARPDSTNEKLF
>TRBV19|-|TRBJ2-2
ASHKLVTQNTGELF
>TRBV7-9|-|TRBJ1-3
ASTGQKSSGNTIY
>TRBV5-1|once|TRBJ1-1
ASRQGNTEAF
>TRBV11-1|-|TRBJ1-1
ASSPGQGAVSAEAF
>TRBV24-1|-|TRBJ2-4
ATRSSRGENIQY
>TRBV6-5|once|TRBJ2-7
ASSPGGGGPREQY
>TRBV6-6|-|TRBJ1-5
ASSYRGEQPQH
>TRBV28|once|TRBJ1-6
ASRRQGSNNSPLH